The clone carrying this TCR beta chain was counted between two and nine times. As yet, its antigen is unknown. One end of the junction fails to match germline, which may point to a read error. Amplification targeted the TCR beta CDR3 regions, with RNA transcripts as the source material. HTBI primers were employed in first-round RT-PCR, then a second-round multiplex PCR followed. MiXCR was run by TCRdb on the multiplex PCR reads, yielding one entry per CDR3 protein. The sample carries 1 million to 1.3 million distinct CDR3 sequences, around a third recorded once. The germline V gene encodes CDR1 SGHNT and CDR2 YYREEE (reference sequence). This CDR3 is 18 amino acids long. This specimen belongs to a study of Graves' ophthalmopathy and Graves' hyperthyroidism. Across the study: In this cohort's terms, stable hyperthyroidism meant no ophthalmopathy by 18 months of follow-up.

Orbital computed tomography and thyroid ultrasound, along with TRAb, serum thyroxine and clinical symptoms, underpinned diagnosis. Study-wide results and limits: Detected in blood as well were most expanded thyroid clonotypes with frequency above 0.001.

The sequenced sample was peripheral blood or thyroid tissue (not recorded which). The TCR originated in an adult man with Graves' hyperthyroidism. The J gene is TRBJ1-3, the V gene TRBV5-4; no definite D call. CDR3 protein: CASSWLKYAADSGNTIYF. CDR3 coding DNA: TGTGCCAGCAGCTGGCTAAAGTACGCAGCCGACTCTGGGAACACCATATATTTT.